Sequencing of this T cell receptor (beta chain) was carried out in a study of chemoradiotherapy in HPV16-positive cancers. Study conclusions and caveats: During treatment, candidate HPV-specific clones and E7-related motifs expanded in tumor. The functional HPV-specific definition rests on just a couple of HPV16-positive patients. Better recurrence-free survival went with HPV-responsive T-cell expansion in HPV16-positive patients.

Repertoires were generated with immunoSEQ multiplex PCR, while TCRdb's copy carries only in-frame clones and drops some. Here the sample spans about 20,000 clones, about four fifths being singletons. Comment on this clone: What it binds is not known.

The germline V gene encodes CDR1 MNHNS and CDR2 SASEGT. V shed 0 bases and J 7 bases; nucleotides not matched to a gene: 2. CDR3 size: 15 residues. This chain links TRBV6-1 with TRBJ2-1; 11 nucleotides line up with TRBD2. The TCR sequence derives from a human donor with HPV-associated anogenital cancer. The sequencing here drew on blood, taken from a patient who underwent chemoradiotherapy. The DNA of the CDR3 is TGTGCCAGCAGTGAAGCGACTAGCGGGGCAAATGAGCAGTTCTTC. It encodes CASSEATSGANEQFF.